This TCR beta chain was profiled in a study of CD8+ T cells in alopecia areata. Germline lookup yields CDR1 SGHDT and CDR2 YYEEEE. V gave up 4 bases and J gave up 1 base; unmatched junction bases: 5. This CDR3 region has 16 residues. Reverse transcribed after extraction, RNA yielded cDNA as the sequencing template. Only in-frame clones appear in the TCRdb table, and some are missing; sequencing was by immunoSEQ multiplex PCR. The repertoire holds 150,000 to 200,000 clones, roughly 62% seen once, with roughly 13% in the top ten. Stated treatment: oral pan-JAK inhibitor, 5-10 mg twice daily. Both peripheral blood and punch biopsies of lesional scalp skin were obtained from patients who had alopecia areata. This clone has just a few counts. The antigen is unknown. The study, taken as a whole, reports: Many of the expanded lesional clones endured in scalp and blood while on tofacitinib.

V gene TRBV5-6 combines with J gene TRBJ1-5; 10 positions match TRBD1. The sequence derives from a human donor with alopecia areata. Source: CD8+ T cells sorted from blood, taken at week 24, from a patient treated with tofacitinib. DNA of the CDR3: TGTGCCAGCAGCGCTGGGACAGGGGAGAGCAATCAGCCCCAGCATTTT. It codes for CASSAGTGESNQPQHF. Looking up the rest from reference TRBV5-6 and TRBJ1-5 gives the full variable domain: DAGVTQSPTHLIKTRGQQVTLRCSPKSGHDTVSWYQQALGQGPQFIFQYYEEEERQRGNFPDRFSGHQFPNYSSELNVNALLLGDSALYLCASSAGTGESNQPQHFGDGTRLSIL.